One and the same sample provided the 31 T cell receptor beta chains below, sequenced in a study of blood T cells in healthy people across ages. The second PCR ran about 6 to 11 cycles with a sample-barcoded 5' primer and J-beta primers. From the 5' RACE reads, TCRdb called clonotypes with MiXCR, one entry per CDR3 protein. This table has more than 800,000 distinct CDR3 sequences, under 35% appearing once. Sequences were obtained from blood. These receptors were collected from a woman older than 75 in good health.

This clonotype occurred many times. DNA for the CDR3: TGCAGTGCTAGAGATTCCCTAGCGGTAGAGTTCTTC. Encoded protein: CSARDSLAVEFF. The chain combines TRBV20-1 with TRBJ2-1; 7 bases match TRBD2. Germline lookup yields CDR1 DFQATT and CDR2 SNEGSKA (reference sequence). The V segment lost 0 bases and the J segment 14 bases; nucleotides outside the gene matches: 7. This CDR3 contains 12 residues.

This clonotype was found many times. CDR3 coding DNA: TGTGCCAGCAGTTACTCCAGGGGGAATGAGCAGTTCTTC. Its translation is CASSYSRGNEQFF. V and J are TRBV6-5 and TRBJ2-1, with 7 bases matching TRBD1. Germline assignment: CDR1 MNHEY and CDR2 SVGAGI. V dropped 0 bases and J dropped 7; count of bases not matched to a gene: 0. This CDR3 is 13 amino acids long.

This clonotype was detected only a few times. CDR3 sequence: CASSLGLDCTPQHF. CDR3 coding DNA: TGTGCCAGCAGTTTGGGTCTCGATTGTACGCCCCAGCATTTT. The chain employs TRBV12-3 or TRBV12-4 and TRBJ1-5; D is unresolved. V was shortened by 3 bases and J by 9 bases, with 15 bases between the two germline ends. CDR3 length: 14 amino acids.

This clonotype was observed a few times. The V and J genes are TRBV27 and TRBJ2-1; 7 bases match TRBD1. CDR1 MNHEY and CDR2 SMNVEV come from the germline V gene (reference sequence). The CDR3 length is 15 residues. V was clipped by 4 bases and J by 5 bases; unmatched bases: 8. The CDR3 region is CASSSSRGNNNEQFF. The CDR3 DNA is TGTGCCAGCAGTTCTAGCAGGGGGAATAACAATGAGCAGTTCTTC.

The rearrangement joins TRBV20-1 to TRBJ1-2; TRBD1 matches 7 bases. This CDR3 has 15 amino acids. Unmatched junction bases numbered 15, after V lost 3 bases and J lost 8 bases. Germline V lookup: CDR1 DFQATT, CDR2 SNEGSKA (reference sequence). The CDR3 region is CSASGGQARFEGYTF. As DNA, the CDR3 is TGCAGTGCTAGTGGCGGACAGGCCCGTTTTGAGGGCTACACCTTC.

Here the CDR3 reads CATSRDVAGVAGDTQYF. In nucleotides, the CDR3 is TGTGCCACCAGCAGAGATGTGGCGGGGGTCGCGGGAGATACGCAGTATTTT. This rearrangement joins TRBV15 to TRBJ2-3; TRBD2 agrees at 7 bases. Germline assignment: CDR1 LNHNV and CDR2 YYDKDF (reference sequence). J was trimmed by 5 bases and V by 0 bases; bases with no gene match: 11. The CDR3 has 17 amino acids.

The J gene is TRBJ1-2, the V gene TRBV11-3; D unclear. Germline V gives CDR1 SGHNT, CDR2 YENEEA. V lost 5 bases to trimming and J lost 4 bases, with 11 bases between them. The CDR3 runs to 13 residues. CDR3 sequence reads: CASSTTVGYGYTF. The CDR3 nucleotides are TGTGCCAGCAGCACCACGGTGGGCTATGGCTACACCTTC.

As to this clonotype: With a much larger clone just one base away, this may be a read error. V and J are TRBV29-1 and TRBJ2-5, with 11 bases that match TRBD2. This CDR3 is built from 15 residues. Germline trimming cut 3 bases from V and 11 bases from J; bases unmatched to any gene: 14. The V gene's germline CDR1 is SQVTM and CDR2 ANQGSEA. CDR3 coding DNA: TGCAGCGTTGAGTCTAGCGGGGGGATATACAATGAGCAGTACTTC. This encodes CSVESSGGIYNEQYF.

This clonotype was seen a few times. The CDR3 region has the DNA TGTGCCAGCAGTAACACTGATGGCTACACCTTC. This sequence encodes CASSNTDGYTF. The rearrangement uses TRBV6-2 or TRBV6-3 and TRBJ1-2, with D unclear. The CDR3 loop spans 11 amino acids. The V end lost 5 bases, the J end lost 6 bases, and 7 bases lay between the germline ends. Germline V gives CDR1 MNHEY, CDR2 SVGEGT.

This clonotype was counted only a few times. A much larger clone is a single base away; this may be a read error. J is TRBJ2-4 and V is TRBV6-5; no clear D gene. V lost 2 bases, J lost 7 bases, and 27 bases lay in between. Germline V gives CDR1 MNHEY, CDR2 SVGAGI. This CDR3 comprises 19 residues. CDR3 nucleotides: TGTGCCAGCAGTTACCGGAGCCCCAAGCCCGGTGGTAGCAGGAACATTCAGTACTTC. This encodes CASSYRSPKPGGSRNIQYF.

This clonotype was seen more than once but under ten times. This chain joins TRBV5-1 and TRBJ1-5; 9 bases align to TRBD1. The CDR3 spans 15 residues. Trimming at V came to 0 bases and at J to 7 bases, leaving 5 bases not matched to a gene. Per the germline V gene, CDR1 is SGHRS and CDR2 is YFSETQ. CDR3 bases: TGCGCCAGCAGCTTGGACGGGACAGGGTTCCAGCCCCAGCATTTT. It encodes CASSLDGTGFQPQHF.

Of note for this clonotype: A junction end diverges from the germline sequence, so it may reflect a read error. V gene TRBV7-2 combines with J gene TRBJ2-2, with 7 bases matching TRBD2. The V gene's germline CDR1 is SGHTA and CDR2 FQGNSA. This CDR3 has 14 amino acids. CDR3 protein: CASSGRLATGERFF. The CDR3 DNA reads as TGTGCCAGCAGCGGGAGACTAGCCACCGGGGAGCGGTTTTTT.

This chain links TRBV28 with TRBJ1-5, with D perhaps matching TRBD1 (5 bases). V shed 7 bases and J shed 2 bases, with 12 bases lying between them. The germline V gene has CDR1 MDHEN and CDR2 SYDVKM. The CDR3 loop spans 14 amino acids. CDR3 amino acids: CASTPGFGNQPQHF. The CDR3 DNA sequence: TGTGCCAGCACCCCAGGGTTTGGCAATCAGCCCCAGCATTTT.

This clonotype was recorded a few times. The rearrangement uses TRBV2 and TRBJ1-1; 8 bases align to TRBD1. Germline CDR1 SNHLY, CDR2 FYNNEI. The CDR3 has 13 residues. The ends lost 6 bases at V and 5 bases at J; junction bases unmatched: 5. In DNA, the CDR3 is TGTGCCAGCAGGTACAGGGGGGAGACTGAAGCTTTCTTT. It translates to CASRYRGETEAFF.

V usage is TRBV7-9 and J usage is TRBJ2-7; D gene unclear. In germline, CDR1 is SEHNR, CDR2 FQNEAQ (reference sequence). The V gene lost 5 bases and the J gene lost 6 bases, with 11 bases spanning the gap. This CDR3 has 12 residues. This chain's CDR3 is CASSGVGVEQYF. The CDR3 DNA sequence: TGTGCCAGCAGCGGGGTCGGCGTCGAGCAGTACTTC.

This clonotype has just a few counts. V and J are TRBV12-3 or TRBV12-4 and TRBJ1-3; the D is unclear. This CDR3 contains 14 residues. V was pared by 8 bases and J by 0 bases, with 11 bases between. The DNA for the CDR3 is TGTGCCAGCGGCACGTCGGTCTCTGGAAACACCATATATTTT. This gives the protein CASGTSVSGNTIYF.

Here the CDR3 reads CSASGTGQGRLQETQYF. CDR3 nucleotides: TGCAGTGCTAGCGGTACCGGACAGGGGCGACTCCAAGAGACCCAGTACTTC. V gene TRBV20-1 combines with J gene TRBJ2-5, with TRBD1 identical over 9 bases. The CDR3 has 17 amino acids. CDR1 is DFQATT, CDR2 SNEGSKA, per germline (reference sequence). V lost 3 bases to trimming and J lost 1 base; unmatched junction nucleotides: 12.

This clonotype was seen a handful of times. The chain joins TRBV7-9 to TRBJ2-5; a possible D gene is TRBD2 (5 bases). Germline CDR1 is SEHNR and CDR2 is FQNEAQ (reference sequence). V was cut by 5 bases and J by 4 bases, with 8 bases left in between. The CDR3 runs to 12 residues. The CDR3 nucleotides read TGTGCCAGCAGCGGAGGCCCAGAGACCCAGTACTTC. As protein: CASSGGPETQYF.

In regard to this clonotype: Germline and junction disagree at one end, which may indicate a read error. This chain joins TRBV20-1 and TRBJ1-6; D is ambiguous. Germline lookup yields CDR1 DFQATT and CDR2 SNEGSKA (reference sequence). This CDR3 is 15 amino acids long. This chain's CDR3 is CSARERSSYNSLLHF. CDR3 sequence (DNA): TGCAGTGCTAGAGAGCGGAGCTCCTATAATTCACTCCTCCACTTT.

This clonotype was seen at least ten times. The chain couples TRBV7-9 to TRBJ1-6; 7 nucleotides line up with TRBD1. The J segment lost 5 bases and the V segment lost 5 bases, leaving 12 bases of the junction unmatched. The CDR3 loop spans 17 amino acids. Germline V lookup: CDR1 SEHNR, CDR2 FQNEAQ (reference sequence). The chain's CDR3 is CASSIIPSTGNNSPLHF. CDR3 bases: TGTGCCAGCAGCATCATTCCCTCGACAGGGAATAATTCACCCCTCCACTTT.

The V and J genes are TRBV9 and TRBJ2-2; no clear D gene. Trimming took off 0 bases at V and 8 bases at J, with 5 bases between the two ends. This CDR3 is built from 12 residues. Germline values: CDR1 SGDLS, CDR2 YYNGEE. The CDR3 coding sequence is TGTGCCAGCAGCGTAGTGAAGGGGGAGCTGTTTTTT. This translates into CASSVVKGELFF.

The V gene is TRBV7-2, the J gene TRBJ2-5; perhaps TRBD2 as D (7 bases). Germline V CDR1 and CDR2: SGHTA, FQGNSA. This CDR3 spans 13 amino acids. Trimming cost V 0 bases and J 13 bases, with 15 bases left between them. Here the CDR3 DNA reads TGTGCCAGCAGCTTAGCTGGGGGGGGCGAGCGGTACTTC. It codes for CASSLAGGGERYF. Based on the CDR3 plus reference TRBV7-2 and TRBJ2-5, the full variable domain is GAGVSQSPSNKVTEKGKDVELRCDPISGHTALYWYRQSLGQGLEFLIYFQGNSAPDKSGLPSDRFSAERTGGSVSTLTIQRTQQEDSAVYLCASSLAGGGERYFGPGTRLLVL.

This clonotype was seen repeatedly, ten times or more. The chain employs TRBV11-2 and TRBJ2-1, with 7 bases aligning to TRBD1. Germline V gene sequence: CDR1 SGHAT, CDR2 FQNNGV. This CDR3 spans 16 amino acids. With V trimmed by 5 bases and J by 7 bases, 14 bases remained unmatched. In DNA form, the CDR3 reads TGTGCCAGCAGCGGTATAGGGGGCAGGCTTTGGAATGAGCAGTTCTTC. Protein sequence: CASSGIGGRLWNEQFF.

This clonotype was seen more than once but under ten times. CDR3 amino acids: CASRKGRGNTEAFF. The CDR3 DNA reads as TGTGCCAGCAGGAAAGGACGGGGGAACACTGAAGCTTTCTTT. The chain combines TRBV6-2 or TRBV6-3 with TRBJ1-1; D uncertain. Germline CDR1 MNHEY, CDR2 SVGEGT. V shed 6 bases and J shed 1 base, with 12 bases lying between them. The CDR3 consists of 14 residues.

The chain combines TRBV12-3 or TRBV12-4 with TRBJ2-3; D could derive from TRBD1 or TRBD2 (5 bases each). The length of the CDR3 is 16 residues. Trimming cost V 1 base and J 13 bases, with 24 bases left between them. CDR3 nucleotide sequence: TGTGCCAGCAGTTTAGACCAGGGAACTAGAGCAGATATGGAGTATTTT. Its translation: CASSLDQGTRADMEYF.

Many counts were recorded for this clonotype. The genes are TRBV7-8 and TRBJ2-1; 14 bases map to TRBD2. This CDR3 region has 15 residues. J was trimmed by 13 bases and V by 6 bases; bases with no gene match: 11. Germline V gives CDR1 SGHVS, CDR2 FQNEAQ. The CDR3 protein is CASRPGLAGAYFQFF. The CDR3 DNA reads TGTGCCAGCAGACCGGGACTAGCGGGGGCATACTTCCAGTTCTTC.

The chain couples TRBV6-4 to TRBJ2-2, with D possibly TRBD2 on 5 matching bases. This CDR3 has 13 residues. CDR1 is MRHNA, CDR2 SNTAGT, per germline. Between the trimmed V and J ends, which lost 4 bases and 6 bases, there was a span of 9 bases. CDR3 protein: CASSVGLSGELFF. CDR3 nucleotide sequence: TGTGCCAGCAGTGTCGGACTGTCCGGGGAGCTGTTTTTT.

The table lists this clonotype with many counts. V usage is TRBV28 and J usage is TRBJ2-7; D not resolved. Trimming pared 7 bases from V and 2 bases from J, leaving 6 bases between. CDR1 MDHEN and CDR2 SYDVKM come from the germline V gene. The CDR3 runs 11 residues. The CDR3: CASTQAYEQYF. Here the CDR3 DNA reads TGTGCCAGCACTCAGGCCTACGAGCAGTACTTC.

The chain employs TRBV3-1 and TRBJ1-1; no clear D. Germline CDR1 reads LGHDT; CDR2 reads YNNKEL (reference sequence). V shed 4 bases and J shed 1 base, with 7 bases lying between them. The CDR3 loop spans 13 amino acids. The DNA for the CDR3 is TGTGCCAGCAGCCCCGCAGGGAACACTGAAGCTTTCTTT. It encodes CASSPAGNTEAFF.

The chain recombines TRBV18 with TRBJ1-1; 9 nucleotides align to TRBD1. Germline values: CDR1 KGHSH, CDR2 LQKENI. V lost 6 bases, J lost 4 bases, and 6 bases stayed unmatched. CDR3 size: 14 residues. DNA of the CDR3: TGTGCCAGCTCGCCGGGACAGGGAAGCACTGAAGCTTTCTTT. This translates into CASSPGQGSTEAFF.

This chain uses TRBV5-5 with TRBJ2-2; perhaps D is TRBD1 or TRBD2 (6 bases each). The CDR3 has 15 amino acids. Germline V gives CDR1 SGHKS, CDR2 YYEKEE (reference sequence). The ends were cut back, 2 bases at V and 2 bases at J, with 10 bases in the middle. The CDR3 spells CASSFEGGNTGELFF. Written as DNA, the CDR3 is TGTGCCAGCAGCTTCGAGGGGGGAAACACCGGGGAGCTGTTTTTT.